This TCR beta chain was sequenced for a study of blood T cell repertoires in COVID-19. J was trimmed by 5 bases and V by 5 bases; bases with no gene match: 11. CDR3 size: 15 residues. Germline values: CDR1 SGHVS, CDR2 FQNEAQ. Libraries were prepared by immunoSEQ multiplex PCR; TCRdb keeps only in-frame clonotypes and omits some of them. This sample carries around 180,000 clones, around 80% of them seen once, and the ten largest clones take roughly 12%. This clonotype originated in a man aged 50 to 60 who had recovered from COVID-19. Sequenced material: PBMCs or T cells enriched from blood (not recorded which). This chain links TRBV7-8 with TRBJ2-7; 8 bases map to TRBD1. The CDR3 loop reads CASSPATGVAHEQYF. For the CDR3, the DNA is TGTGCCAGCAGCCCTGCGACAGGGGTTGCCCACGAGCAGTACTTC.